These 20 T cell receptor beta chains share one sample of origin, sequenced in a study of early T cells in non-severe SARS-CoV-2 infection. TCRdb recomputed calls from the 5' RACE reads with MiXCR, one row per CDR3 protein. The table has around 57,000 distinct CDR3 sequences, 11% seen once. Sequencing input: whole blood. These receptor sequences come from an adult who was a healthcare worker with PCR-confirmed SARS-CoV-2 infection or an uninfected control (not recorded which).

Of note for this clonotype: Being one base from a much bigger clone, this may be a read error. The chain links TRBV9 to TRBJ2-7; 12 bases line up with TRBD2. V gave up 4 bases and J gave up 6 bases; unmatched junction bases: 11. The CDR3 runs to 16 residues. Germline-derived CDR1 and CDR2 are SGDLS and YYNGEE. In nucleotides, the CDR3 is TGTGCCAGCAGCACAGGAACGGGGGGACTAGCGGGCGAGCAGTACTTC. Amino acids: CASSTGTGGLAGEQYF.

The sample holds a few counts of this clonotype. The chain is built from TRBV19 and TRBJ2-7, with 10 bases aligning to TRBD2. The CDR3 is 16 residues long. CDR1 is LNHDA, CDR2 SQIVND, per germline (reference sequence). V dropped 3 bases and J dropped 4; count of bases not matched to a gene: 9. The DNA for the CDR3 is TGTGCCAGTAGTATCCGGGCCAGCGGGGGGGCTTACGAGCAGTACTTC. It codes for CASSIRASGGAYEQYF.

This clonotype was detected ten times or more. V gene TRBV11-2 combines with J gene TRBJ2-3; 8 bases are shared with TRBD2. This CDR3 comprises 15 residues. Germline loops: CDR1 SGHAT, CDR2 FQNNGV. V shed 2 bases and J 0 bases; nucleotides not matched to a gene: 1. CDR3 region: CASSLLAGSTDTQYF. The CDR3 bases are TGTGCCAGCAGCTTATTAGCGGGGAGCACAGATACGCAGTATTTT.

This clonotype occurred once. The V call is TRBV20-1, the J call TRBJ1-5, with D possibly matching TRBD1 (6 bases). Between the trimmed V and J ends, which lost 2 bases and 2 bases, there was a span of 13 bases. The CDR3 is made up of 15 amino acids. The germline gives CDR1 DFQATT, CDR2 SNEGSKA (reference sequence). CDR3 nucleotide sequence: TGCAGTGCTAGATTACAGGGAAGTGGCAATCAGCCCCAGCATTTT. Protein product: CSARLQGSGNQPQHF.

This clonotype was counted only a few times. The chain combines TRBV4-1 with TRBJ2-3; D not resolved. Germline V CDR1 and CDR2: MGHRA, YSYEKL. The CDR3 loop spans 15 amino acids. Trimming took 1 base from V and 0 from J, leaving 8 bases between them. CDR3 nucleotides: TGCGCCAGCAGCCAAGGGGCATCTAGCACAGATACGCAGTATTTT. This translates into CASSQGASSTDTQYF.

This clonotype was observed at least ten times. The V gene is TRBV27, the J gene TRBJ1-1; weak D call: TRBD1 (6 bases). This CDR3 comprises 15 residues. Looked up from germline, CDR1 is MNHEY and CDR2 is SMNVEV (reference sequence). V lost 4 bases to trimming and J lost 5 bases, with 17 bases between them. CDR3 sequence: CASSSLQGMETEAFF. CDR3 DNA: TGTGCCAGCAGTTCTCTACAGGGTATGGAAACTGAAGCTTTCTTT.

This clonotype was recorded at least ten times. J is TRBJ2-7 and V is TRBV6-1; possibly TRBD1 or TRBD2 for D (6 bases each). Germline V gene sequence: CDR1 MNHNS, CDR2 SASEGT. The length of the CDR3 is 14 residues. V was trimmed by 4 bases and J by 0 bases, leaving 10 bases between them. The CDR3 reads CASSAGATSYEQYF. In nucleotides, the CDR3 is TGTGCCAGCAGTGCGGGGGCTACCTCCTACGAGCAGTACTTC.

V is TRBV3-1 and J is TRBJ2-1; possibly TRBD1 for D (6 bases). V gave up 4 bases and J gave up 0 bases, with 16 bases separating them. Germline values: CDR1 LGHDT, CDR2 YNNKEL (reference sequence). The CDR3 totals 17 residues. In DNA, the CDR3 is TGTGCCAGCAGCCCGGGCCCTGCGGACAGCTCCTACAATGAGCAGTTCTTC. Amino acid sequence: CASSPGPADSSYNEQFF.

This clonotype was detected ten times or more. This chain links TRBV18 with TRBJ1-1; D remains unclear. Per the germline V gene, CDR1 is KGHSH and CDR2 is LQKENI. CDR3 length equals 14 residues. The ends were cut back, 4 bases at V and 1 base at J, with 10 bases in the middle. The DNA for the CDR3 is TGTGCCAGCTCACTGACGGAGAAGAACACTGAAGCTTTCTTT. Protein sequence: CASSLTEKNTEAFF. Using reference TRBV18 and TRBJ1-1 for the parts outside the CDR3, the full variable domain is NAGVMQNPRHLVRRRGQEARLRCSPMKGHSHVYWYRQLPEEGLKFMVYLQKENIIDESGMPKERFSAEFPKEGPSILRIQQVVRGDSAAYFCASSLTEKNTEAFFGQGTRLTVV.

The rearrangement links TRBV29-1 to TRBJ2-1; weak D call: TRBD2 (6 bases). V was cut by 8 bases and J by 8 bases, with 22 bases left in between. The germline gives CDR1 SQVTM, CDR2 ANQGSEA. This CDR3 contains 14 residues. CDR3 bases: TGCAGCACCGCGAGGAGTACGGGGGAGTATGAGCAGTTCTTC. Translating it yields CSTARSTGEYEQFF.

This clonotype was found a few times. V and J are TRBV14 and TRBJ1-1, with TRBD1 as a possible D gene (6 bases). Trimming shortened V by 1 base and J by 8 bases, and 11 bases separated the two germline ends. This CDR3 comprises 13 residues. The germline CDR1 and CDR2 sequences are SGHDN and FVKESK. Here the CDR3 reads CASSQVGGGEAFF. CDR3 nucleotides: TGTGCCAGCAGCCAAGTAGGAGGGGGAGAAGCTTTCTTT.

This clonotype has ten or more counts. This chain links TRBV27 with TRBJ1-2, with D hard to call. Trimming left V 4 bases short and J 5 bases short, with 11 bases between. The CDR3 runs to 13 residues. CDR1 MNHEY and CDR2 SMNVEV come from the germline V gene (reference sequence). CDR3 bases: TGTGCCAGCAGTTACCGTGACAATTATGGCTACACCTTC. Its protein product is CASSYRDNYGYTF.

In its sample, this clonotype was seen many times. This rearrangement joins TRBV7-9 to TRBJ2-6; D remains unclear. From germline, CDR1 is SEHNR and CDR2 FQNEAQ (reference sequence). There are 14 residues in the CDR3. The V and J ends lost 5 bases and 4 bases respectively, with 9 bases between them. The CDR3 DNA reads TGTGCCAGCAGCGCCTGGCGCGGGGCCAACGTCCTGACTTTC. Its translation: CASSAWRGANVLTF.

This clonotype was counted many times. The chain recombines TRBV2 with TRBJ2-1, with D hard to call. This CDR3 region has 13 residues. V lost 6 bases and J 15 bases, leaving 21 bases between the germline ends. CDR1 and CDR2 from the germline V gene are SNHLY and FYNNEI. DNA for the CDR3: TGTGCCAGCAGCCTTTGGACCAACCGAGCCCCGTTCTTC. This gives the protein CASSLWTNRAPFF.

This clonotype was seen many times. The chain employs TRBV6-5 and TRBJ2-5, with 7 bases identical to TRBD2. CDR1 and CDR2 (germline): MNHEY, SVGAGI. CDR3 length: 14 amino acids. V dropped 11 bases and J dropped 5; count of bases not matched to a gene: 14. The CDR3 sequence: CAPKTGRSRETQYF. CDR3 bases: TGTGCCCCCAAGACCGGGAGGAGTAGGGAGACCCAGTACTTC.

This clonotype was recorded at least ten times. The rearrangement uses TRBV10-2 and TRBJ2-7, with D perhaps TRBD1 (5 bases). V was cut by 4 bases and J by 3 bases, with 10 bases left in between. The CDR3 extends over 13 amino acids. Germline V gene sequence: CDR1 WSHSY, CDR2 SAAADI. The CDR3, as DNA: TGCGCCAGCAGTGCGACAGAAAGCTACGAGCAGTACTTC. It translates to CASSATESYEQYF.

This clonotype was seen at least ten times. This chain connects TRBV10-3 to TRBJ1-1; possibly TRBD1 for D (6 bases). Germline V gives CDR1 ENHRY, CDR2 SYGVKD. The ends were cut back, 3 bases at V and 3 bases at J, with 8 bases in the middle. The CDR3 is 13 amino acids. CDR3 DNA: TGTGCCATCAGTGAAAACAGGGACACTGAAGCTTTCTTT. It is translated as CAISENRDTEAFF.

This clonotype was observed many times. The chain couples TRBV7-9 to TRBJ1-4; D remains unclear. CDR3 length: 13 residues. The germline V gene has CDR1 SEHNR and CDR2 FQNEAQ (reference sequence). The V end lost 5 bases, the J end lost 7 bases, and 11 bases lay between the germline ends. The CDR3, as DNA: TGTGCCAGCAGCCTAACGGAGGGTGAAAAACTGTTTTTT. The encoded protein is CASSLTEGEKLFF.

The V and J genes are TRBV9 and TRBJ2-1, with 9 bases matching TRBD1. CDR3 size: 15 residues. J lost 9 bases, V lost 3 bases, and 10 bases had no gene match. CDR1 and CDR2 from the germline V gene are SGDLS and YYNGEE. This CDR3 reads CASSGSQGAPGEQFF. The CDR3 DNA is TGTGCCAGCAGCGGATCACAGGGGGCTCCTGGTGAGCAGTTCTTC.

The sample holds many counts of this clonotype. The V and J genes are TRBV27 and TRBJ2-3, with a weak D call TRBD1 (5 bases). CDR3 length: 14 residues. The V end was cut by 5 bases, the J end by 2 bases, with 11 bases between. Germline values: CDR1 MNHEY, CDR2 SMNVEV (reference sequence). In nucleotides, the CDR3 is TGTGCCAGCAGTGCTGACAGATTCACAGATACGCAGTATTTT. This sequence encodes CASSADRFTDTQYF.